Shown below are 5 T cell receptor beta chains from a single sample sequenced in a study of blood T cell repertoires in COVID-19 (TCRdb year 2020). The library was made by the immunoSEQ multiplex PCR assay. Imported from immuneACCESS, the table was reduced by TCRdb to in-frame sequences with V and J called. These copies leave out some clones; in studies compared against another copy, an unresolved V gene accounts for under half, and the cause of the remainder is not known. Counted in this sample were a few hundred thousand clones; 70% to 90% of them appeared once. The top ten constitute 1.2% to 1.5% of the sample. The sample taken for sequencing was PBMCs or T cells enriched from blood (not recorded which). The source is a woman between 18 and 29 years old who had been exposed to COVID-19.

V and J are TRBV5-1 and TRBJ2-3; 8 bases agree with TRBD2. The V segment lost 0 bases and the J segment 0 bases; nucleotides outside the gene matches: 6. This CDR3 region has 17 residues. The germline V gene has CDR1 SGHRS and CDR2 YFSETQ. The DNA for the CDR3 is TGCGCCAGCAGCTTGGCCTCCACTAGCGGTAGCACAGATACGCAGTATTTT. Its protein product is CASSLASTSGSTDTQYF.

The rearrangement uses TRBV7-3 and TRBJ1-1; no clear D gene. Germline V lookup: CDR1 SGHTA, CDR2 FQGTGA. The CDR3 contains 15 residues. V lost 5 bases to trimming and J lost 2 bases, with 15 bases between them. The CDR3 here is CASSPRTGLNTEAFF. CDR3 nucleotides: TGTGCCAGCAGCCCAAGGACGGGGTTAAACACTGAAGCTTTCTTT.

The DNA of the CDR3 is TGTGCCAGTAGTATCGCGGGGATTTCCTACGAGCAGTACTTC. Residues: CASSIAGISYEQYF. The V call is TRBV19, the J call TRBJ2-7; possibly TRBD2 for D (6 bases). Germline V lookup: CDR1 LNHDA, CDR2 SQIVND (reference sequence). The CDR3 is 14 amino acids. Deletions cut 3 bases from V and 1 base from J, with 10 bases between. The full variable domain, its missing parts supplied by reference TRBV19 and TRBJ2-7, is DGGITQSPKYLFRKEGQNVTLSCEQNLNHDAMYWYRQDPGQGLRLIYYSQIVNDFQKGDIAEGYSVSREKKESFPLTVTSAQKNPTAFYLCASSIAGISYEQYFGPGTRLTVT.

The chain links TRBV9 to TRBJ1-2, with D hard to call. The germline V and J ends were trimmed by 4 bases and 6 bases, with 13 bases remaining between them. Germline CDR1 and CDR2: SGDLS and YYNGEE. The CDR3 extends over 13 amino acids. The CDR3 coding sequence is TGTGCCAGCAGCAACGGTCGCGGGGATGGCTACACCTTC. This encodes CASSNGRGDGYTF. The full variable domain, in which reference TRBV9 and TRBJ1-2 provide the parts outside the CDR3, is DSGVTQTPKHLITATGQRVTLRCSPRSGDLSVYWYQQSLDQGLQFLIQYYNGEERAKGNILERFSAQQFPDLHSELNLSSLELGDSALYFCASSNGRGDGYTFGSGTRLTVV.

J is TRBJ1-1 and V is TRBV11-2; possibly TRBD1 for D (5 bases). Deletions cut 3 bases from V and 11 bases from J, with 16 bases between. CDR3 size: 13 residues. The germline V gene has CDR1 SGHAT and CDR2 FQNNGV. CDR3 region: CASSFSDSPRAFF. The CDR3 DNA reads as TGTGCCAGCAGCTTTTCCGACAGTCCCCGGGCTTTCTTT.